A selection of T cell receptor beta chains follows, all from one sample in a study of blood T cell repertoires in COVID-19. Sequencing used immunoSEQ multiplex PCR; TCRdb keeps in-frame clones, though not all of them. The sample has around 430,000 clones, around nine tenths seen once. The sample was PBMCs or T cells enriched from blood (not recorded which). The receptors were sampled from a woman aged 45 to 65 who had recovered from COVID-19. The CDR3 runs from the conserved cysteine through the conserved F or W. The D gene is left open where the match is weak. For some rows the clone size is stated as once, few or many, or as a class when expanded; others skip it.

clone_size	d_call	v_call	j_call	cdr3_nt	cdr3_aa
.	.	TRBV28	TRBJ1-2	TGTGCCAGCAGTTCCGCGGGGCCCGGGGGTGGCTACACCTTC	CASSSAGPGGGYTF
once	.	TRBV2	TRBJ2-7	TGTGCCAGCACTCTCGCAGGGTTATCTTACGAGCAGTACTTC	CASTLAGLSYEQYF
.	.	TRBV7-9	TRBJ1-6	TGTGCCAGCAGCTTAGTAGGAGGGGTAAATTCACCCCTCCACTTT	CASSLVGGVNSPLHF
.	.	TRBV19	TRBJ1-2	TGTGCCAGTAGTATAGAAATCCTTGGCAGGGCGCACTTCTATGGCTACACCTTC	CASSIEILGRAHFYGYTF
few	.	TRBV4-1	TRBJ2-2	TGCGCCAGCAGCCTCGATCCGGGAGCCGGGGAGCTGTTTTTT	CASSLDPGAGELFF
.	TRBD1	TRBV5-1	TRBJ1-4	TGCGCCAGTCGCTCAGGGGGACAGAGTAATGAAAAACTGTTTTTT	CASRSGGQSNEKLFF
.	TRBD1	TRBV5-5	TRBJ1-1	TGTGCCAGCAGCCTGGGGACAGGGGGAGGTGAAGCTTTCTTT	CASSLGTGGGEAFF
.	.	TRBV27	TRBJ1-5	TGTGCCAGCAGTTTAAGAGGTCAGCCCCAGCATTTT	CASSLRGQPQHF
.	.	TRBV4-1	TRBJ2-7	TGCGCCAGCAGCCAAGACAGGGACTCCTACGAGCAGTACTTC	CASSQDRDSYEQYF
.	.	TRBV6-2/TRBV6-3	TRBJ1-1	TGTGCCAGCAGTTACCCCCCCTCGGGGGGGCCTGAAGCTTTCTTT	CASSYPPSGGPEAFF
.	TRBD1	TRBV12-3/TRBV12-4	TRBJ1-1	TGTGCCAGCAGTGCAGGGGGACGGACTCTCTTT	CASSAGGRTLF
.	.	TRBV28	TRBJ1-5	TGTGCCAGCAGTTTGAGCGGCAATCAGCCCCAGCATTTT	CASSLSGNQPQHF
once	TRBD1	TRBV2	TRBJ2-7	TGTGCCAGCAGTGAAGCGGGGACAGGGCGAGACGAGCAGTACTTC	CASSEAGTGRDEQYF
.	TRBD1	TRBV12-3/TRBV12-4	TRBJ1-1	TGTGCCAGCGGTGACAGGGTGAACACTGAAGCTTTCTTT	CASGDRVNTEAFF
.	TRBD1	TRBV28	TRBJ2-1	TGTGCCAGCAGTTTGCCCGGGACAGGTATTGGAAATGAGCAGTTCTTC	CASSLPGTGIGNEQFF
.	.	TRBV6-4	TRBJ1-5	TGTGCCAGCAGTGTCGATTCGGGGAGCAATCAGCCCCAGCATTTT	CASSVDSGSNQPQHF
.	TRBD1	TRBV19	TRBJ2-3	TGTGCCAGTAGTCTGTGGACAGGGGGCCCCGATACGCAGTATTTT	CASSLWTGGPDTQYF
.	.	TRBV12-3/TRBV12-4	TRBJ1-1	TGTGCCAGCAGACACCTTCAGGGGGAAGCTTTCTTT	CASRHLQGEAFF
.	.	TRBV7-9	TRBJ1-1	TGTGCCAGCAGCTCGACTCCAATGAACACTGAAGCTTTCTTT	CASSSTPMNTEAFF
once	TRBD2	TRBV7-2	TRBJ2-5	TGTGCCAGCAGGCCCAGCGGGGGCACCCAAGAGACCCAGTACTTC	CASRPSGGTQETQYF
.	.	TRBV10-3	TRBJ1-2	TGTGCCATCCGGGGGGACGGTGGCTACACCTTC	CAIRGDGGYTF
.	TRBD1	TRBV5-1	TRBJ1-2	TGCGCCAGCAGTGGACAGGGCGCTTCCTATGGCTACACCTTC	CASSGQGASYGYTF
once	.	TRBV5-1	TRBJ1-6	TGCGCCAGCAGCTTGGAATTGCGGACAGCAGGTTCACCCCTCCACTTT	CASSLELRTAGSPLHF
.	TRBD1	TRBV4-1	TRBJ2-3	TGCGCCAGCAGCCCTTTAGGACAGGGGATACCTAGCACAGATACGCAGTATTTT	CASSPLGQGIPSTDTQYF
.	TRBD1	TRBV27	TRBJ1-2	TGTGCCAGCAGTCCACAGGGGGCGGTCTATGGCTACACCTTC	CASSPQGAVYGYTF
.	.	TRBV29-1	TRBJ1-1	TGCAGCGTTGGAAACGTACGAACCGGCACTGAAGCTTTCTTT	CSVGNVRTGTEAFF
.	TRBD1	TRBV18	TRBJ2-1	TGTGCCAGCTCACGAACAGGGGGCAGCTCCTACAATGAGCAGTTCTTC	CASSRTGGSSYNEQFF
few	.	TRBV30	TRBJ1-2	TGTGCCTGGAGACAGTGGAACTATGGCTACACCTTC	CAWRQWNYGYTF
.	.	TRBV7-2	TRBJ1-2	TGTGCCAGCAGCTTCGGGGTAGATTATGGCTACACCTTC	CASSFGVDYGYTF